This T cell receptor (beta chain) was sequenced during a study of spatial heterogeneity in lung cancer. Whole-study context: In the raw reads, each unique TCR and UMI combination was present more than ten times on average. Overall study findings and caveats: Ubiquitous expanded tumor TCRs were seen in blood more at resection than at follow-up.

TCRdb re-called the 5' RACE reads through MiXCR, storing one row per CDR3 protein. The sample contains about 17,000 distinct CDR3 sequences, over 20% of which appear only once. Described time point: sample taken at primary tumor resection. Material for sequencing was whole RNA from tumor, nontumor lung or frozen PBMC, left unsorted. Donation came from 70 or so patients with untreated early-stage non-small cell lung cancer. With respect to this clonotype: Its antigen is not identified.

The V gene lost 2 bases and the J gene lost 7 bases, with 12 bases spanning the gap. The CDR3 is 14 amino acids. The chain links TRBV12-3 or TRBV12-4 to TRBJ1-5; perhaps TRBD1 as D (6 bases). Material: PBMCs, obtained at surgery. The source is a female donor with early-stage non-small cell lung cancer. This CDR3 reads CASSLSQGGQPQHF. CDR3 coding DNA: TGTGCCAGCAGTTTATCACAGGGAGGGCAGCCCCAGCATTTT.